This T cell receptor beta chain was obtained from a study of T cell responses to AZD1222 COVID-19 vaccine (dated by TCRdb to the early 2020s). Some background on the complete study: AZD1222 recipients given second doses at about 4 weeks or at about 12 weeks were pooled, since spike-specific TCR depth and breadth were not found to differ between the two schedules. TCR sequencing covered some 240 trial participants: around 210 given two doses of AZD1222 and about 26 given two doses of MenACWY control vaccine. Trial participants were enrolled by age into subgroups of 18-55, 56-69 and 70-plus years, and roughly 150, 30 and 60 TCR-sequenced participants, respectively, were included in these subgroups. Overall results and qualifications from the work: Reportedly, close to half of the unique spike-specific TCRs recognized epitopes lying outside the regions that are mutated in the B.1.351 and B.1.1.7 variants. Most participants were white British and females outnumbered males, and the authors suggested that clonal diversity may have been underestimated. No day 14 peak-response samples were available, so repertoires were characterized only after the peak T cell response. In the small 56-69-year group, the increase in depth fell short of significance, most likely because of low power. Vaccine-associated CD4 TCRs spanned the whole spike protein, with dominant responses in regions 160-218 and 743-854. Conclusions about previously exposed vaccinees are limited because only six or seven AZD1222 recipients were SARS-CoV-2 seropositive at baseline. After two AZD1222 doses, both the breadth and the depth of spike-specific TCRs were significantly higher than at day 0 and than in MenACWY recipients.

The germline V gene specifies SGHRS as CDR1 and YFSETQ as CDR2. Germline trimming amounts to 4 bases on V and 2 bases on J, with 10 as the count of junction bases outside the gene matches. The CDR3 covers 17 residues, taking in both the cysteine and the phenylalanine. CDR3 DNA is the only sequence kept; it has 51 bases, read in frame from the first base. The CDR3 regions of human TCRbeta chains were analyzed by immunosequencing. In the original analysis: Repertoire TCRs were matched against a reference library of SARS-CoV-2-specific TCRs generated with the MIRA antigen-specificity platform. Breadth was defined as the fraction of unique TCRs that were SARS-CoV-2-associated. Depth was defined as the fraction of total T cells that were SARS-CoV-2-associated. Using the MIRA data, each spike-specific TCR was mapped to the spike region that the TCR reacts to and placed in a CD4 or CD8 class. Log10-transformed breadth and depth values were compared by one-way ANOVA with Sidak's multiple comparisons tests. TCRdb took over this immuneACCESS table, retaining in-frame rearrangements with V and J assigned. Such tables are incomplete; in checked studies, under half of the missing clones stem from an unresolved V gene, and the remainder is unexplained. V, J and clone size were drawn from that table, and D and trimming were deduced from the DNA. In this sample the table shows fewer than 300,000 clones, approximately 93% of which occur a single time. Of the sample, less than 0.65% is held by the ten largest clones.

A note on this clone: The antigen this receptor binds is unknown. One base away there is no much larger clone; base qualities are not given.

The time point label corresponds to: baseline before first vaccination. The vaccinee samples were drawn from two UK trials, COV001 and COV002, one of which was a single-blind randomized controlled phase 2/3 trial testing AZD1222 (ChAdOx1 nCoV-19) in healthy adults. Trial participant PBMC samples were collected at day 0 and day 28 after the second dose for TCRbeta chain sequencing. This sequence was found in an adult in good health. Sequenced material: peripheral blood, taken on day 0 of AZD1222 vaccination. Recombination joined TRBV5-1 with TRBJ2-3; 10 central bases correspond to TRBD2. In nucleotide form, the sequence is TGCGCCAGCAGCACCCGGACTAGCGGAGCGAACACAGATACGCAGTATTTT. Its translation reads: CASSTRTSGANTDTQYF. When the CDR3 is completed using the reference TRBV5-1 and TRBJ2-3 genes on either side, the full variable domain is KAGVTQTPRYLIKTRGQQVTLSCSPISGHRSVSWYQQTPGQGLQFLFEYFSETQRNKGNFPGRFSGRQFSNSRSEMNVSTLELGDSALYLCASSTRTSGANTDTQYFGPGTRLTVL.